Below are 12 T cell receptor beta chains sequenced from a single sample in a study of T cells in narcolepsy. Profiled with immunoSEQ multiplex PCR; TCRdb holds only in-frame clones, not every one. This sample has tens of thousands of clones, with around 83% found just once. Sequencing input: memory (CD45RA-) CD4+ T cells from blood. The receptor set was obtained from a human donor in good health.

The genes are TRBV10-3 and TRBJ1-1; D remains unclear. This CDR3 is 14 amino acids long. V was shortened by 0 bases and J by 0 bases, with 5 bases between the two germline ends. Germline V lookup: CDR1 ENHRY, CDR2 SYGVKD. CDR3 nucleotide sequence: TGTGCCATCAGTGAGTCGGGGATGAACACTGAAGCTTTCTTT. It specifies CAISESGMNTEAFF.

This clone was picked up a small number of times. The chain recombines TRBV4-3 with TRBJ1-2; D uncertain. The CDR3 covers 15 residues. Between the trimmed V and J ends, which lost 0 bases and 5 bases, there was a span of 13 bases. Germline CDR1 LGHNA, CDR2 YSLEER. The CDR3 loop is CASSQEVKGSYGYTF. CDR3 nucleotides: TGCGCCAGCAGCCAAGAAGTGAAGGGCAGTTATGGCTACACCTTC.

The V gene is TRBV5-1, the J gene TRBJ2-5, with D hard to call. Per the germline V gene, CDR1 is SGHRS and CDR2 is YFSETQ. V lost 3 bases and J lost 5, with 5 bases in between. The length of the CDR3 is 11 residues. This CDR3 reads CASSSHETQYF. The CDR3 region has the DNA TGCGCCAGCAGCTCTCACGAGACCCAGTACTTC.

The gene calls are TRBV28 and TRBJ1-2; tentatively, D is TRBD1 (6 bases). Germline V lookup: CDR1 MDHEN, CDR2 SYDVKM. The CDR3 totals 14 residues. Trimming left V 4 bases short and J 7 bases short, with 16 bases between. The CDR3 sequence is CASSSLDQGLGYTF. The CDR3 coding sequence is TGTGCCAGCAGTTCCCTCGACCAGGGGCTTGGCTACACCTTC.

The genes are TRBV29-1 and TRBJ2-7; D is possibly TRBD1 or TRBD2 (6 bases each). V was clipped by 6 bases and J by 4 bases, with 22 bases between them. This CDR3 is built from 15 residues. The germline V gene encodes CDR1 SQVTM and CDR2 ANQGSEA. The CDR3 sequence is CSVLGEVGAPYEQYF. DNA of the CDR3: TGCAGCGTCCTTGGGGAGGTGGGGGCCCCTTACGAGCAGTACTTC.

The chain has TRBV4-2 and TRBJ1-2; TRBD1 matches at 8 bases. Germline V CDR1 and CDR2: LGHNA, YNFKEQ. V lost 1 base and J lost 6; bases outside the gene matches: 7. This CDR3 has 15 residues. CDR3 residues: CASSQARDRGDGYTF. Here the CDR3 DNA reads TGTGCCAGCAGCCAAGCTCGAGACAGGGGTGATGGCTACACCTTC.

The chain joins TRBV11-3 to TRBJ2-7; perhaps TRBD1 as D (6 bases). The CDR3 covers 14 residues. Trimming stripped 3 bases from V and 1 base from J, with 10 bases between. CDR1 and CDR2 from the germline V gene are SGHNT and YENEEA. In nucleotides, the CDR3 is TGTGCCAGCAGCTTGCAGGGGCCATCCTACGAGCAGTACTTC. Translation gives CASSLQGPSYEQYF.

V usage is TRBV7-8 and J usage is TRBJ2-6; a weak D match, TRBD1 (5 bases). Germline V gives CDR1 SGHVS, CDR2 FQNEAQ. CDR3 length: 18 residues. Trimming cost V 2 bases and J 0 bases, with 14 bases left between them. The CDR3 coding sequence is TGTGCCAGCAGCTTATCAGGGTTAGACTTCTCTGGGGCCAACGTCCTGACTTTC. It codes for CASSLSGLDFSGANVLTF.

The rearrangement uses TRBV7-2 and TRBJ2-3; D unresolved. The V end lost 2 bases, the J end lost 5 bases, and 8 bases lay between the germline ends. CDR3 size: 13 residues. From germline, CDR1 is SGHTA and CDR2 FQGNSA. CDR3: CASSLSMGDTQYF. DNA for the CDR3: TGTGCCAGCAGCTTAAGTATGGGAGATACGCAGTATTTT.

The J gene is TRBJ2-3, the V gene TRBV4-3; D unresolved. Trimming took 0 bases from V and 6 from J, leaving 13 bases between them. Germline V gives CDR1 LGHNA, CDR2 YSLEER. This CDR3 contains 15 residues. In nucleotides, the CDR3 is TGCGCCAGCAGCCAAGAGGTACCCAGGACCGATACGCAGTATTTT. Its protein is CASSQEVPRTDTQYF.

CDR3 amino acids: CAISRDKNTGELFF. CDR3 nucleotides: TGTGCCATCAGTCGGGACAAGAACACCGGGGAGCTGTTTTTT. The chain links TRBV10-3 to TRBJ2-2; possible D gene TRBD1, 6 bases. The CDR3 is 14 amino acids. In germline, CDR1 is ENHRY, CDR2 SYGVKD. V was cut by 5 bases and J by 1 base, with 8 bases left in between.

The gene calls are TRBV28 and TRBJ2-5; 8 nucleotides agree with TRBD1. The V and J ends lost 6 bases and 11 bases, in that order; junction bases with no gene match: 14. The germline gives CDR1 MDHEN, CDR2 SYDVKM. This CDR3 is built from 14 residues. This CDR3 reads CASSTRTGGSEQYF. The CDR3 coding sequence is TGTGCCAGCAGCACTAGAACAGGGGGGAGTGAGCAGTACTTC.